This is a list of T cell receptor beta chains from one sample in a study of identical twins. TCRdb analysed the 5' RACE reads with MiXCR anew, one entry per CDR3 protein. The table records about 490,000 distinct CDR3 sequences, 13% to 15% of them present only once. These same data were also listed under a study on yellow fever vaccine responses in identical twins.

Sequenced sample: CD4+ T cells sorted from blood. Receptor source: a woman younger than 30 in good health. Each CDR3 is given with its conserved first and last residue. Each record gives: D gene, V gene, J gene, clone size, CDR3 protein, CDR3 DNA. The D gene is left open where the match is weak. A row's size may be missing; if present it is once, few, many or a size class.

-	TRBV7-9	TRBJ2-3	few	CASSPQGVLPTDTQYF	TGTGCCAGCAGCCCCCAAGGGGTCCTACCCACAGATACGCAGTATTTT
TRBD2	TRBV27	TRBJ2-2	-	CASSFLTSGRFGGTGELFF	TGTGCCAGCAGTTTCTTGACTAGCGGGAGGTTCGGTGGCACCGGGGAGCTGTTTTTT
TRBD2	TRBV27	TRBJ2-1	-	CASSPLAGVVNEQFF	TGTGCCAGCAGTCCCCTAGCGGGAGTAGTAAATGAGCAGTTCTTC
-	TRBV3-1	TRBJ2-1	-	CASSPGVYEQFF	TGTGCCAGCAGCCCAGGAGTCTATGAGCAGTTCTTC
-	TRBV6-5	TRBJ2-7	-	CASSSGLVQYF	TGTGCCAGCAGTTCAGGGCTCGTGCAGTACTTC
-	TRBV10-1	TRBJ2-2	few	CASSEGWVGTGELFF	TGCGCCAGCAGTGAGGGGTGGGTCGGCACCGGGGAGCTGTTTTTT
TRBD2	TRBV9	TRBJ2-3	few	CASRERGGADTQYF	TGTGCCAGCAGAGAGCGGGGGGGTGCAGATACGCAGTATTTT
-	TRBV2	TRBJ2-6	-	CASSRIGGRSGANVLTF	TGTGCCAGCAGTCGTATCGGAGGGCGATCTGGGGCCAACGTCCTGACTTTC
-	TRBV14	TRBJ2-7	-	CASSQEGHEQYF	TGTGCCAGCAGCCAAGAGGGACACGAGCAGTACTTC
-	TRBV7-9	TRBJ2-3	few	CASSLGGWYTDTQYF	TGTGCCAGCAGCTTAGGTGGCTGGTACACAGATACGCAGTATTTT
TRBD1	TRBV3-1	TRBJ2-7	few	CASSKVRGQGYEQYF	TGTGCCAGCAGCAAAGTAAGAGGACAGGGGTACGAGCAGTACTTC
-	TRBV20-1	TRBJ1-1	-	CSARDGGRKTEAFF	TGCAGTGCTAGAGATGGGGGTAGGAAGACTGAAGCTTTCTTT
TRBD1	TRBV5-1	TRBJ1-2	-	CASSLGPIQGDYGYTF	TGCGCCAGCAGCTTGGGACCTATACAGGGGGACTATGGCTACACCTTC
TRBD2	TRBV7-2	TRBJ2-1	-	CASSLDWTSGSTKQFF	TGTGCCAGCAGCTTAGACTGGACTAGCGGGAGCACGAAGCAGTTCTTC
-	TRBV10-2	TRBJ2-6	-	CASSENLNSGANVLTF	TGCGCCAGCAGTGAGAACCTTAACTCTGGGGCCAACGTCCTGACTTTC
-	TRBV25-1	TRBJ2-5	few	CASSEWGSGGETQYF	TGTGCCAGCAGTGAATGGGGATCAGGAGGGGAGACCCAGTACTTC
TRBD1	TRBV6-5	TRBJ1-2	-	CASSYSIVQGVYGYTF	TGTGCCAGCAGTTACTCTATCGTACAGGGGGTCTATGGCTACACCTTC
-	TRBV12-3/TRBV12-4	TRBJ2-7	few	CASRPGTPLTEQYF	TGTGCCAGCAGGCCCGGGACCCCCCTCACCGAGCAGTACTTC